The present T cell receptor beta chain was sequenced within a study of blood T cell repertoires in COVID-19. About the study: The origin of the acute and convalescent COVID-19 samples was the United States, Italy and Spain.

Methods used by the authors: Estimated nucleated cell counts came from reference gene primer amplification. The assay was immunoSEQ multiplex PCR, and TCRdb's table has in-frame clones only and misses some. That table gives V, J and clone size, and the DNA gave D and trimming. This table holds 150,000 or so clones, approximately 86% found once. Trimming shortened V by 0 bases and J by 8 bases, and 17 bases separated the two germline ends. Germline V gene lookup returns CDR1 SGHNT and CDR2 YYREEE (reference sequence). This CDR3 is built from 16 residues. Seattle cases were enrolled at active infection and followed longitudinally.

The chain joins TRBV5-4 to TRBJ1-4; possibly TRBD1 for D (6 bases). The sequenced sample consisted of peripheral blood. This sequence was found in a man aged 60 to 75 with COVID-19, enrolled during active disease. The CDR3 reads CASSLDPGTRGEKLFF. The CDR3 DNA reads TGTGCCAGCAGCTTGGATCCAGGTACCAGGGGAGAAAAACTGTTTTTT.